This T cell receptor (beta chain) was documented in a study of blood T cell repertoires in COVID-19. Study in general: COVID-19 samples, acute and convalescent, were from the United States, Italy and Spain. From T cells, B-cell-depleted T cells, or PBMCs came the material, which was cDNA or gDNA.

Study processing details: Scientists estimated how many nucleated cells there were by amplifying reference gene primers. Profiling relied on immunoSEQ multiplex PCR, and the TCRdb table lists in-frame clones only, not all of them. V and J calls and clone size are those listed in that table; D and trimming were worked out from the DNA. The table records approximately 180,000 clones, over 75% of them present only once. Per germline, CDR1 SGHKS and CDR2 YYEKEE (reference sequence). This CDR3 has 14 amino acids. The V and J ends lost 0 bases and 11 bases, in that order; junction bases with no gene match: 5. The Seattle patients, enrolled during active infection, were followed longitudinally.

The source of this sequence is a person in their 70s with COVID-19, enrolled during active disease. What was sequenced was peripheral blood. The chain carries TRBV5-5 and TRBJ1-6, with 7 bases lining up with TRBD1. The CDR3 DNA follows: TGTGCCAGCAGCTTGGGCGCAGGGGGTCCACCCCTCCACTTT. It encodes CASSLGAGGPPLHF.